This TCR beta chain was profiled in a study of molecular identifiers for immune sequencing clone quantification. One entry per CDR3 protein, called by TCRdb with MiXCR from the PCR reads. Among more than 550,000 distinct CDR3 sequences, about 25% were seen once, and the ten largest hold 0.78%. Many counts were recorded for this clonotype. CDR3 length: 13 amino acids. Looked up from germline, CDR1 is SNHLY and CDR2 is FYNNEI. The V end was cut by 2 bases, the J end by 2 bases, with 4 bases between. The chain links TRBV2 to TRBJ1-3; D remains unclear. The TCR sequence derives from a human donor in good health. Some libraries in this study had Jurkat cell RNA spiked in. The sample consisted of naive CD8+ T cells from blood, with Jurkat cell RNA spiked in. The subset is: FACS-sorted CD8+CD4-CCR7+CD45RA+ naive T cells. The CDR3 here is CASSETAGNTIYF. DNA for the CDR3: TGTGCCAGCAGTGAAACAGCTGGAAACACCATATATTTT.